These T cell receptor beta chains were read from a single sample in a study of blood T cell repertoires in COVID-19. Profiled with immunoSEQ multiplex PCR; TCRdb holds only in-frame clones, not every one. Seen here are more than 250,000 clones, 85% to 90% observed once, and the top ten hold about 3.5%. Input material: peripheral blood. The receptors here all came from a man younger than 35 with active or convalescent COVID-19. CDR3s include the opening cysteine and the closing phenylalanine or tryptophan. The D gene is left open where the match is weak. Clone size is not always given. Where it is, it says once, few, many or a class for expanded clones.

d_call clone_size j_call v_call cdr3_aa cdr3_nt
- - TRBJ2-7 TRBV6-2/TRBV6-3 CASSYSVGRGHEQYF TGTGCCAGCAGTTACTCTGTCGGCAGGGGACACGAGCAGTACTTC
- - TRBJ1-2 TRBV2 CASSVDGGFLYGYTF TGTGCCAGCAGTGTCGATGGGGGGTTCCTCTATGGCTACACCTTC
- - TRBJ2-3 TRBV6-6 CASSSEGDTQYF TGTGCCAGCAGTTCCGAGGGCGATACGCAGTATTTT
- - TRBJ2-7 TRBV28 CASARGLGEQYF TGTGCCAGCGCCCGAGGGCTTGGCGAGCAGTACTTC
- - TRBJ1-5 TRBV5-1 CASSLGSGGQPQHF TGCGCCAGCAGCTTAGGGAGTGGGGGGCAGCCCCAGCATTTT
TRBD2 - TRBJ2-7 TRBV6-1 CASSDYQGGRDPNEQYF TGTGCCAGCAGTGACTATCAGGGCGGGAGGGACCCGAACGAGCAGTACTTC
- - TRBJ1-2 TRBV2 CASSDQVLYGYTF TGTGCCAGCAGTGATCAGGTCCTCTATGGCTACACCTTC
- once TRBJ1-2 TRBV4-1 CASSQVRGGYTF TGCGCCAGCAGCCAAGTCCGAGGAGGCTACACCTTC
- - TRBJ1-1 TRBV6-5 CASSYSSLVGGVETFF TGTGCCAGCAGTTACTCGAGTCTAGTCGGGGGAGTCGAGACTTTCTTT
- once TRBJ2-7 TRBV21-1 CASSKAGQTYEQYF TGTGCCAGCAGCAAAGCGGGACAGACCTACGAGCAGTACTTC
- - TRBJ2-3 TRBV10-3 CAISASTRATDTQYF TGTGCCATCAGTGCTTCGACGAGGGCGACAGATACGCAGTATTTT
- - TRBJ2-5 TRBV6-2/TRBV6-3 CASSSLAETQYF TGTGCCAGCAGTTCCCTCGCGGAGACCCAGTACTTC
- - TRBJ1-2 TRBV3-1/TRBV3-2 CASSQEARRDGYTF TGTGCCAGCAGCCAAGAGGCCCGGAGGGATGGCTACACCTTC
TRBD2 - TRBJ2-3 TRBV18 CASSRSGGPQDTQYF TGTGCCAGCTCGCGTAGCGGGGGCCCCCAAGATACGCAGTATTTT
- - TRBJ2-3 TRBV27 CASSLSTASAGTQYF TGTGCCAGCAGTTTATCAACCGCTAGCGCGGGTACGCAGTATTTT
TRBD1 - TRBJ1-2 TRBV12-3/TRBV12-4 CASSRDRGGYTF TGTGCCAGCAGTCGAGACAGGGGCGGCTACACCTTC
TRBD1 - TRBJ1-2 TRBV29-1 CSVTGTDYGYTF TGCAGCGTGACCGGGACAGACTATGGCTACACCTTC
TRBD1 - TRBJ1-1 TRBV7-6 CASSLAGRGQSESTLNTEAFF TGTGCCAGCAGCTTAGCAGGCAGGGGGCAATCAGAGTCTACCCTGAACACTGAAGCTTTCTTT
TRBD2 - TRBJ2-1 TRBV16 CASRGGLAGGGNEQFF TGTGCCAGCAGAGGAGGACTAGCGGGAGGGGGCAATGAGCAGTTCTTC
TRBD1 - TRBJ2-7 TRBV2 CASGTDVLRQYF TGTGCCAGCGGGACAGACGTTTTACGGCAGTACTTC
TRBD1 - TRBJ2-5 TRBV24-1 CATSDLRGTGDPQETQYF TGTGCCACCAGTGATTTAAGGGGAACAGGGGACCCCCAAGAGACCCAGTACTTC
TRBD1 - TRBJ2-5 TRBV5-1 CASSFGTGVSKETQYF TGCGCCAGCAGCTTTGGGACAGGCGTGAGTAAAGAGACCCAGTACTTC
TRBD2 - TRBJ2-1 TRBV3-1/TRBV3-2 CASSQTTSGGFSEQFF TGTGCCAGCAGCCAAACGACTAGCGGGGGGTTCAGTGAGCAGTTCTTC
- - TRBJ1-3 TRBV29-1 CSVEDLRGWGNTIYF TGCAGCGTTGAAGATCTTAGGGGATGGGGAAACACCATATATTTT
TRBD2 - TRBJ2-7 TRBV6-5 CASSYAGERDAEQYF TGTGCCAGCAGTTATGCGGGGGAAAGGGATGCCGAGCAGTACTTC
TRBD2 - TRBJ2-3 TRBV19 CASTSPGGPDTQYF TGTGCCAGTACTTCGCCGGGAGGGCCAGATACGCAGTATTTT